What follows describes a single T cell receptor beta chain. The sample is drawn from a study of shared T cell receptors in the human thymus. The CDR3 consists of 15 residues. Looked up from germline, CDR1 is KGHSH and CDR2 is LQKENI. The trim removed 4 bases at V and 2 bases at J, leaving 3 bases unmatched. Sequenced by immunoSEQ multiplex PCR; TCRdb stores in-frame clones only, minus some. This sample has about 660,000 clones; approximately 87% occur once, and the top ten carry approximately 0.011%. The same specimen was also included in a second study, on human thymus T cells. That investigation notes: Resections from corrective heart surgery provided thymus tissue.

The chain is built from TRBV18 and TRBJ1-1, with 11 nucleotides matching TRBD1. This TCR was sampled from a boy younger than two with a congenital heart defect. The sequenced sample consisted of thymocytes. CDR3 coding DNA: TGTGCCAGCTCACGGGGACAGGGGGTAAACACTGAAGCTTTCTTT. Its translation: CASSRGQGVNTEAFF.